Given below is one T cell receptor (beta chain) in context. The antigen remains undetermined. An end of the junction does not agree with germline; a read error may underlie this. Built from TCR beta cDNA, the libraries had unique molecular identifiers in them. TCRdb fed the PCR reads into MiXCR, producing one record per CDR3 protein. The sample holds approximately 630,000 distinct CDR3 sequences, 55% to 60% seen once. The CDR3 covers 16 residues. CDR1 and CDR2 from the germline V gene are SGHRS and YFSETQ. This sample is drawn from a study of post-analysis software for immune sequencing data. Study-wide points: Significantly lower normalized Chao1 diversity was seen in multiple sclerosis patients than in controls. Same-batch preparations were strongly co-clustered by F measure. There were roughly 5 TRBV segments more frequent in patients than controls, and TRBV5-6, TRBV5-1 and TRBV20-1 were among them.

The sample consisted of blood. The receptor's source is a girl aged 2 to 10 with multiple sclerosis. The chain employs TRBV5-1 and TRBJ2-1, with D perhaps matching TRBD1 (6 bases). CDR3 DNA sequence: TGCGCTAGCAGCTTGGGGGCTTTAGTCCCCTACAATGAGCAGTTCTTC. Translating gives CASSLGALVPYNEQFF.